The rows below give T cell receptor beta chains drawn from one sample of a study of blood T cell repertoires in COVID-19. The data were produced by immunoSEQ multiplex PCR, yet TCRdb's version contains in-frame clones alone and is incomplete. Of fewer than 400,000 clones listed, 86% are singletons. Source material: PBMCs or T cells enriched from blood (not recorded which). These receptor sequences come from a young man who had recovered from COVID-19. The CDR3 runs from the conserved cysteine through the conserved F or W. D genes are given only for firm matches. Clone size is given for some rows only: seen once, a few or many times, or a class if the clone is expanded.

>-|TRBD2|TRBJ2-7|TRBV3-1/TRBV3-2
TGTGCCAGCAGCCGGGGGACTAGCGGGAGCTCCTACGAGCAGTACTTC
CASSRGTSGSSYEQYF
>few|TRBD2|TRBJ2-3|TRBV14
TGTGCCAGCAGCCCGCATAGCGGGTTAAGCACAGATACGCAGTATTTT
CASSPHSGLSTDTQYF
>-|TRBD1|TRBJ1-2|TRBV28
TGTGCCAGCAGCACGACAGGGAACTATGGCTACACCTTC
CASSTTGNYGYTF
>-|-|TRBJ2-2|TRBV11-3
TGTGCCAGCAGCTTAGGGCAGAACACCGGGGAGCTGTTTTTT
CASSLGQNTGELFF
>-|-|TRBJ2-3|TRBV9
TGTGCCAGCAGTGACGGACAACGAAACACAGATACGCAGTATTTT
CASSDGQRNTDTQYF
>few|TRBD1|TRBJ1-1|TRBV7-2
TGTGCCAGCAGCCTCAGGGGGCGGCGGACTGAAGCTTTCTTT
CASSLRGRRTEAFF
>-|-|TRBJ1-2|TRBV6-5
TGTGCCAGCAGTTCCTACAGGCCAGAGGAAGGCTACACCTTC
CASSSYRPEEGYTF
>-|TRBD1|TRBJ2-7|TRBV13
TGTGCCAGTACCCGACAGGGTAGTAGGTACGAGCAGTACTTC
CASTRQGSRYEQYF
>once|TRBD1|TRBJ1-2|TRBV28
TGTGCCAGCAGTTCCTCCGGGACAGATAACTATGGCTACACCTTC
CASSSSGTDNYGYTF
>-|TRBD2|TRBJ2-5|TRBV7-8
TGTGCGGCTAGCGGGGGTTCCACAGAGACCCAGTACTTC
CAASGGSTETQYF
>few|-|TRBJ1-6|TRBV27
TGTGCCAGCAGTACTCCTTTACGGAGCTATAATTCACCCCTCCACTTT
CASSTPLRSYNSPLHF
>-|-|TRBJ1-5|TRBV20-1
TGCAGTGCTAGTAGCCTGCAGGCAAATCAGCCCCAGCATTTT
CSASSLQANQPQHF
>-|TRBD2|TRBJ2-3|TRBV7-6
TGTGCCAGCACCCACTCCAGTAGCGGGGGGCAAGATACGCAGTATTTT
CASTHSSSGGQDTQYF
>-|-|TRBJ1-5|TRBV6-5
TGTGCCAGCAGTTACATTCAGGGTCAGCCCCAGCATTTT
CASSYIQGQPQHF
>-|-|TRBJ1-1|TRBV19
TGTGCCAGTAGTATCTCGCCGGTGAACACTGAAGCTTTCTTT
CASSISPVNTEAFF
>-|-|TRBJ1-1|TRBV25-1
TGTGCCAGCAGTGAGAGTCTCGGCACTGAAGCTTTCTTT
CASSESLGTEAFF
>-|-|TRBJ1-2|TRBV12-3/TRBV12-4
TGTGCCAGCTCCCTGGGACAAGGGAACGGCTACACCTTC
CASSLGQGNGYTF
>once|-|TRBJ1-4|TRBV12-3/TRBV12-4
TGTGCCAGCAGTTTCTTCAGGGAAAAACTGTTTTTT
CASSFFREKLFF
>-|TRBD2|TRBJ2-1|TRBV5-1
TGCGCCAGCAGCTTGATGGCAAGGCGGGGGTCTAATGAGCAGTTCTTC
CASSLMARRGSNEQFF
>-|-|TRBJ2-2|TRBV2
TGTGCCGGCAACAGGGTAGCCGGGGAGCTGTTTTTT
CAGNRVAGELFF
>-|TRBD2|TRBJ2-3|TRBV11-1
TGTGCCAGCAGCGAAGGGACTAGCGGGGTGTCAGATACGCAGTATTTT
CASSEGTSGVSDTQYF
>-|TRBD1|TRBJ2-3|TRBV29-1
TGCAGCGTTGTCAACCCCCGGGACAGTGCCTCGATCACAGATACGCAGTATTTT
CSVVNPRDSASITDTQYF
>-|-|TRBJ1-1|TRBV7-8
TGTGCCAGCAGCTTGACAGGAAACACTGAAGCTTTCTTT
CASSLTGNTEAFF
>-|TRBD1|TRBJ1-1|TRBV29-1
TGCAGCGTTGATAGGACAGGGAACACTGAAGCTTTCTTT
CSVDRTGNTEAFF
>-|TRBD2|TRBJ2-3|TRBV5-1
TGCGCCAGCAGCTTGGGCGGGACTAGCGGAGGCACAGATACGCAGTATTTT
CASSLGGTSGGTDTQYF
>once|-|TRBJ1-1|TRBV2
TGTGCCAGCAGTGAAGTGCGCGGGGGAGCGAAGACTGAAGCTTTCTTT
CASSEVRGGAKTEAFF
>-|TRBD2|TRBJ2-3|TRBV19
TGTGCCAGTAGTGTGATGGGCGGGAGCGCAGATACGCAGTATTTT
CASSVMGGSADTQYF
>-|-|TRBJ2-1|TRBV12-3/TRBV12-4
TGTGCCAGCAGTTTTCCCAGCGGGCTCGACCAGTTCTTC
CASSFPSGLDQFF
>-|-|TRBJ1-3|TRBV7-2
TGTGCCAGCAGCCCCCAGGGTAGGGGAAACACCATATATTTT
CASSPQGRGNTIYF
>-|-|TRBJ1-2|TRBV28
TGTGCCAGCAGTCCCCCACAGTCTGGCTACACCTTC
CASSPPQSGYTF
>-|TRBD2|TRBJ2-1|TRBV24-1
TGTGCCACCAGCCACACCAGGGGACTAGCGGGAGGGCCCGGGTACAATGAGCAGTTCTTC
CATSHTRGLAGGPGYNEQFF
>-|-|TRBJ1-4|TRBV6-2/TRBV6-3
TGTGCCAGCAGCCCCGTGCAGTCCCCCAAGTTTCTGTTTTTT
CASSPVQSPKFLFF
>-|-|TRBJ1-1|TRBV5-1
TGCGCCAGCAGCTTGGGTCCGCAGGCAAACTCGGCTTTCTTT
CASSLGPQANSAFF
>-|TRBD2|TRBJ2-1|TRBV4-1
TGCGCCAGCAGCCAAGCATCCCCGAGACTAGCGGGAACGAGCTCCTACAATGAGCAGTTCTTC
CASSQASPRLAGTSSYNEQFF
>-|TRBD2|TRBJ2-3|TRBV27
TGTGCCAGCAGTTTATTTAGCGGGGCGGTGGATACGCAGTATTTT
CASSLFSGAVDTQYF
>-|-|TRBJ2-1|TRBV24-1
TGTGCCACCGCTCCAGGGACCGGAAAGGGGGATGAGCAGTTCTTC
CATAPGTGKGDEQFF
>-|TRBD2|TRBJ2-7|TRBV3-1/TRBV3-2
TGTGCCAGCAGCCACCTACTAGCGGGGGGGAACGAGCAGTACTTC
CASSHLLAGGNEQYF
>-|TRBD2|TRBJ2-3|TRBV27
TGTGCCAGCAGTTTAGCTCCGGGACTAAGCACAGATACGCAGTATTTT
CASSLAPGLSTDTQYF
>-|-|TRBJ1-6|TRBV28
TGTGCCAGCAGTTTATCGACACAGGGCCACTCACCCCTCCACTTT
CASSLSTQGHSPLHF
>-|-|TRBJ2-5|TRBV19
TGTGCCAGTAGTATCGGTATCCGGGGAGAGAGAGAGACCCAGTACTTC
CASSIGIRGERETQYF
>-|TRBD2|TRBJ2-3|TRBV7-9
TGTGCCAGCAGCTTAGCGCCAGCGGGAGCCTCAGATACGCAGTATTTT
CASSLAPAGASDTQYF
>few|TRBD1|TRBJ2-7|TRBV14
TGTGCCAGCAGCCAAAATACAGGGGTGAGCTCCTACGAGCAGTACTTC
CASSQNTGVSSYEQYF
>-|-|TRBJ1-1|TRBV2
TGTGCCAGCTCAACGGACAGGAACACTGAAGCTTTCTTT
CASSTDRNTEAFF
>-|TRBD2|TRBJ2-7|TRBV4-1
TGCGCCAGCAGCCAAGGGGGGGGGTCGTCCTACGAGCAGTACTTC
CASSQGGGSSYEQYF
>once|-|TRBJ2-1|TRBV5-4
TGTGCCAGCAGCCCCAGGGCGACCGTGGTGGACAATGAGCAGTTCTTC
CASSPRATVVDNEQFF
>-|-|TRBJ1-2|TRBV5-4
TGTGCCAGCAGCTTGGACGGCTATGGCTACACCTTC
CASSLDGYGYTF
>-|TRBD1|TRBJ2-3|TRBV7-2
TGTGCCAGCAGCACGCCGGTAGCAGGGGGAACTTCAGATACGCAGTATTTT
CASSTPVAGGTSDTQYF